The 15 T cell receptor beta chains below were found in one sample sequenced in a study of blood T cell repertoires in COVID-19. Some clones are missing from TCRdb's copy, which holds only in-frame ones; the method was immunoSEQ multiplex PCR. Among 250,000 to 350,000 clones listed, about nine tenths were seen once. Sequences were obtained from peripheral blood. These receptors originate from a woman aged 45-65 years who had recovered from COVID-19.

The chain is built from TRBV7-2 and TRBJ2-7; D call uncertain. The CDR3 covers 12 residues. Germline V gene data show CDR1 as SGHTA and CDR2 as FQGNSA. Trimming pared 6 bases from V and 0 bases from J, leaving 6 bases between. CDR3 sequence reads: CASSRSSYEQYF. As DNA, the CDR3 is TGTGCCAGCAGTAGGAGCTCCTACGAGCAGTACTTC.

DNA for the CDR3: TGTGCCACCAACGGTCCCGGGACAGGGAACTTTGAAAAACTGTTTTTT. This codes for CATNGPGTGNFEKLFF. V and J are TRBV28 and TRBJ1-4; 9 bases line up with TRBD1. CDR1 is MDHEN and CDR2 is SYDVKM in the germline V gene. CDR3 length equals 16 residues. V gave up 10 bases and J gave up 7 bases; unmatched junction bases: 16.

The chain joins TRBV6-5 to TRBJ1-2, with 7 nucleotides matching TRBD1. V lost 4 bases to trimming and J lost 7 bases; unmatched junction nucleotides: 3. This CDR3 region has 12 residues. Germline V gene data show CDR1 as MNHEY and CDR2 as SVGAGI. The CDR3, as DNA: TGTGCCAGCAGTTCCGGGACAGTTGGCTACACCTTC. This encodes CASSSGTVGYTF.

This rearrangement joins TRBV3-1 (or the pseudogene TRBV3-2) to TRBJ2-7; a possible D gene is TRBD1 (5 bases). V dropped 8 bases and J dropped 0 bases, with 26 bases sitting between them. CDR1 and CDR2 from the germline V gene are LGHDT and YNNKEL (reference sequence). The CDR3 runs to 18 residues. Here the CDR3 DNA reads TGTGCCAGCGGGCTTCCCGCTGGTCCAGGGAAGAGCTCCTACGAGCAGTACTTC. Protein: CASGLPAGPGKSSYEQYF.

The chain couples TRBV2 to TRBJ2-3; 12 nucleotides match TRBD2. The CDR3 is 16 amino acids. The V gene's germline CDR1 is SNHLY and CDR2 FYNNEI. J was trimmed by 2 bases and V by 3 bases; bases with no gene match: 3. CDR3 coding DNA: TGTGCCAGCAGTGATGGACTAGCGGGGCCCACAGATACGCAGTATTTT. Translated, it gives CASSDGLAGPTDTQYF.

V and J are TRBV14 and TRBJ2-1; 13 nucleotides align to TRBD2. CDR1 is SGHDN, CDR2 FVKESK, per germline. This CDR3 comprises 16 residues. J was trimmed by 10 bases and V by 4 bases; bases with no gene match: 10. The CDR3 nucleotides read TGTGCCAGCAGCCCCCCAACTAGCGGGAGGGTAGAGGAGCAGTTCTTC. It yields the protein CASSPPTSGRVEEQFF.

The V gene is TRBV27, the J gene TRBJ2-1; no reliable D call. Trimming removed 4 bases at V and 4 bases at J, with 8 bases between. The CDR3 spans 13 residues. The V gene's germline CDR1 is MNHEY and CDR2 SMNVEV (reference sequence). CDR3 in DNA: TGTGCCAGCAGTTCTTCAGTGTACAATGAGCAGTTCTTC. Protein product: CASSSSVYNEQFF.

The chain uses TRBV27 and TRBJ2-3; D ambiguous. Germline loops: CDR1 MNHEY, CDR2 SMNVEV (reference sequence). Deletions cut 4 bases from V and 0 bases from J, with 8 bases between. The CDR3 has 14 amino acids. The CDR3 coding sequence is TGTGCCAGCAGTTCTCCCTTTAGCACAGATACGCAGTATTTT. This sequence encodes CASSSPFSTDTQYF.

The sample holds a few counts of this clone. The chain couples TRBV19 to TRBJ1-1; D ambiguous. CDR1 LNHDA and CDR2 SQIVND come from the germline V gene (reference sequence). Trimming removed 0 bases from V and 1 base from J, with 12 bases in between. The CDR3 spans 16 residues. The CDR3 region has the DNA TGTGCCAGTAGTATAGATATAAACGTTAGGAACACTGAAGCTTTCTTT. This translates into CASSIDINVRNTEAFF.

This chain links TRBV9 with TRBJ1-2; 8 bases are a match to TRBD1. The V gene end was trimmed by 4 bases and the J gene end by 7 bases; junction bases not matched to a gene: 6. CDR1 SGDLS and CDR2 YYNGEE come from the germline V gene. The CDR3 is 13 amino acids. The chain's CDR3 is CASSLGQGGGYTF. The CDR3, as DNA: TGTGCCAGCAGCCTCGGACAGGGTGGTGGCTACACCTTC.

The rearrangement uses TRBV7-2 and TRBJ2-3; 8 nucleotides line up with TRBD2. The V gene end was trimmed by 2 bases and the J gene end by 3 bases; junction bases not matched to a gene: 4. The CDR3 totals 15 residues. CDR1 is SGHTA and CDR2 is FQGNSA in the germline V gene. The CDR3 DNA sequence: TGTGCCAGCAGCTTAATAGCGGGACCAACAGATACGCAGTATTTT. It translates to CASSLIAGPTDTQYF. The full variable domain, its missing parts supplied by reference TRBV7-2 and TRBJ2-3, is GAGVSQSPSNKVTEKGKDVELRCDPISGHTALYWYRQSLGQGLEFLIYFQGNSAPDKSGLPSDRFSAERTGGSVSTLTIQRTQQEDSAVYLCASSLIAGPTDTQYFGPGTRLTVL.

The rearrangement joins TRBV5-1 to TRBJ2-1; 10 bases map to TRBD1. Trimming cost V 3 bases and J 4 bases; bases outside gene matches: 16. CDR1 is SGHRS and CDR2 is YFSETQ in the germline V gene. The CDR3 runs 19 residues. This CDR3 is CASSSGRTGGTSGYNEQFF. The CDR3 DNA is TGCGCCAGCAGCTCGGGACGGACAGGGGGGACCTCTGGATACAATGAGCAGTTCTTC.

V is TRBV19 and J is TRBJ2-3; 10 bases map to TRBD1. The germline V gene has CDR1 LNHDA and CDR2 SQIVND (reference sequence). This CDR3 comprises 17 residues. The junction had 13 bases not matched to a gene; V was cut back by 5 bases and J by 5 bases. The CDR3 DNA is TGTGCCAGTAGTGGGGCCCAGACAGGGGGCGCGATAGATACGCAGTATTTT. It codes for CASSGAQTGGAIDTQYF.

The V and J genes are TRBV28 and TRBJ1-2; perhaps TRBD1 as D (6 bases). This CDR3 is built from 18 residues. Deletions cut 3 bases from V and 1 base from J, with 21 bases between. CDR1 is MDHEN, CDR2 SYDVKM, per germline. CDR3 residues: CASSFLVGQRTLNYGYTF. DNA of the CDR3: TGTGCCAGCAGTTTTTTAGTTGGACAGCGTACACTTAACTATGGCTACACCTTC.

This clone turned up a few times. V is TRBV6-5 and J is TRBJ1-1; TRBD1 is a possible D gene (5 bases). V lost 5 bases and J lost 10, with 17 bases in between. The length of the CDR3 is 13 residues. Germline CDR1 MNHEY, CDR2 SVGAGI. The chain's CDR3 is CASSLPGGERAFF. The CDR3 DNA follows: TGTGCCAGCAGTCTACCTGGGGGGGAGAGAGCTTTCTTT.